This record concerns one TCR beta chain sequence. The sample belongs to a study of blood T cell repertoires in COVID-19. Across the whole study: Acute-phase and convalescent COVID-19 samples originated in the United States, Italy and Spain. Sources were T cells, B-cell-depleted T cells, or PBMCs; the material itself was cDNA or gDNA.

The CDR3 runs to 14 residues. Per the germline V gene, CDR1 is PRHDT and CDR2 is FYEKMQ (reference sequence). V dropped 3 bases and J dropped 6; count of bases not matched to a gene: 4. Original handling: Amplification of reference gene primers provided the estimated nucleated cell counts. Assay used: immunoSEQ multiplex PCR; TCRdb lists only in-frame clones, some missing. Clone size and the V and J calls come from that table; the DNA yielded D and trimming. The repertoire has roughly 200,000 clones, around nine tenths of them found once; the top ten carry around 0.5%. Material: peripheral blood. The receptor was derived from a man aged 50-59 years with acute or convalescent COVID-19. The chain has TRBV13 and TRBJ1-5, with 8 bases matching TRBD1. Here the CDR3 DNA reads TGTGCCAGCAGCTTCCAGGGGGCAGTTCAGCCCCAGCATTTT. As protein: CASSFQGAVQPQHF.